The 23 T cell receptor beta chains listed next were all sequenced from one sample in a study of blood T cell repertoires in COVID-19. TCRdb keeps only in-frame clones here, not all; method: immunoSEQ multiplex PCR. The profile covers 170,000 or so clones, with 90% appearing a single time and 0.5% to 0.55% taken by the ten largest. Sequencing was carried out using peripheral blood. These receptors originate from a man between 45 and 60 years old with acute or convalescent COVID-19.

CDR3 nucleotide sequence: TGTGCCAGCAGACTCTCGGACAGGGGAATGCTTAACTATGGCTACACCTTC. It encodes CASRLSDRGMLNYGYTF. The rearrangement uses TRBV5-4 and TRBJ1-2, with 9 positions matching TRBD1. V shed 5 bases, J shed 1 base, and the junction held 12 bases outside the gene matches. Germline V gene lookup returns CDR1 SGHNT and CDR2 YYREEE (reference sequence). The CDR3 sequence is 17 residues long.

In the case of this clone: The sample carries other DNA sequences with the same CDR3. The rearrangement joins TRBV5-1 to TRBJ2-3, with unresolved D. Trimming took off 0 bases at V and 6 bases at J, with 5 bases between the two ends. Germline V gene sequence: CDR1 SGHRS, CDR2 YFSETQ. The CDR3 loop spans 12 amino acids. CDR3 in DNA: TGCGCCAGCAGCTTGGAGAGGGATACGCAGTATTTT. Protein product: CASSLERDTQYF.

The rearrangement joins TRBV4-1 to TRBJ2-2; 9 bases are a match to TRBD1. The ends lost 0 bases at V and 1 base at J; junction bases unmatched: 6. Germline lookup yields CDR1 MGHRA and CDR2 YSYEKL. This CDR3 comprises 18 residues. CDR3 protein: CASSQEPDRGLNTGELFF. DNA of the CDR3: TGCGCCAGCAGCCAAGAACCGGACAGGGGTCTGAACACCGGGGAGCTGTTTTTT.

This clone was counted between two and nine times. This rearrangement joins TRBV7-2 to TRBJ1-5, with unresolved D. Germline V lookup: CDR1 SGHTA, CDR2 FQGNSA. The CDR3 spans 11 residues. The germline V and J ends were trimmed by 5 bases and 9 bases, with 8 bases remaining between them. CDR3 bases: TGTGCCAGCAGCCTGGGAGCGCCCCAGCATTTT. It is translated as CASSLGAPQHF. Supplemented by reference TRBV7-2 and TRBJ1-5, the full variable domain reads GAGVSQSPSNKVTEKGKDVELRCDPISGHTALYWYRQSLGQGLEFLIYFQGNSAPDKSGLPSDRFSAERTGGSVSTLTIQRTQQEDSAVYLCASSLGAPQHFGDGTRLSIL.

This clone came up once. The chain is built from TRBV6-1 and TRBJ1-1; D remains unclear. Trimming took 2 bases from V and 6 from J, leaving 13 bases between them. The CDR3 consists of 14 residues. From germline, CDR1 is MNHNS and CDR2 SASEGT. Here the CDR3 reads CASSERRGVAEAFF. The CDR3 nucleotides read TGTGCCAGCAGTGAAAGGAGAGGTGTCGCTGAAGCTTTCTTT.

The J gene is TRBJ1-6, the V gene TRBV28; possible D gene TRBD1, 6 bases. The length of the CDR3 is 17 residues. V shed 4 bases and J shed 0 bases, with 13 bases lying between them. The germline CDR1 and CDR2 sequences are MDHEN and SYDVKM. CDR3 bases: TGTGCCAGCAGTTCTGGGACATCCTTCTCCTATAATTCACCCCTCCACTTT. Protein sequence: CASSSGTSFSYNSPLHF.

CDR3 sequence reads: CASSPRTVSGANVLTF. DNA for the CDR3: TGTGCCAGCTCACCCCGGACAGTCTCTGGGGCCAACGTCCTGACTTTC. The chain recombines TRBV18 with TRBJ2-6; possibly TRBD1 for D (6 bases). With 3 bases removed from V and 0 bases from J, the gap between germline ends came to 9 bases. Germline V gene lookup returns CDR1 KGHSH and CDR2 LQKENI. The CDR3 length is 16 residues.

The chain has TRBV4-1 and TRBJ1-4; D remains unclear. CDR3 length: 15 residues. The V end lost 0 bases, the J end lost 8 bases, and 13 bases lay between the germline ends. Germline assignment: CDR1 MGHRA and CDR2 YSYEKL. The CDR3 DNA sequence: TGCGCCAGCAGCCAAGATTCCTATCGCCGGGAAAAACTGTTTTTT. Its protein product is CASSQDSYRREKLFF.

The CDR3 loop reads CASSRSGSKITDTQYF. DNA for the CDR3: TGTGCCAGCAGCCGGAGCGGGAGTAAAATCACAGATACGCAGTATTTT. The chain uses TRBV14 and TRBJ2-3; TRBD2 matches at 8 bases. Germline V lookup: CDR1 SGHDN, CDR2 FVKESK. V lost 4 bases and J lost 2; bases outside the gene matches: 8. The CDR3 consists of 16 residues.

This clone was seen a few times. J is TRBJ2-5 and V is TRBV11-2; 10 nucleotides match TRBD2. This CDR3 comprises 19 residues. Per the germline V gene, CDR1 is SGHAT and CDR2 is FQNNGV. The V gene end was trimmed by 4 bases and the J gene end by 5 bases; junction bases not matched to a gene: 19. CDR3 region: CASSSPEAGGRLSRETQYF. CDR3 nucleotides: TGTGCCAGCAGCTCTCCAGAAGCGGGGGGGCGTTTGAGTCGGGAGACCCAGTACTTC.

The chain has TRBV27 and TRBJ1-6; 9 bases line up with TRBD1. The V gene's germline CDR1 is MNHEY and CDR2 SMNVEV (reference sequence). The CDR3 runs 16 residues. V was pared by 6 bases and J by 6 bases, with 9 bases of the junction left unmatched. DNA for the CDR3: TGTGCCAGCAGAAGTTTAGGGACAGGGAGTAATTCACCCCTCCACTTT. Translation: CASRSLGTGSNSPLHF.

The gene calls are TRBV19 and TRBJ1-3; D not certain. Trimming left V 1 base short and J 4 bases short, with 11 bases between. The germline V gene has CDR1 LNHDA and CDR2 SQIVND (reference sequence). This CDR3 comprises 15 residues. In DNA, the CDR3 is TGTGCCAGTAGTATAGCCGGAGCGTCGGGAAACACCATATATTTT. Translating gives CASSIAGASGNTIYF.

This chain connects TRBV6-5 to TRBJ2-1, with TRBD2 matching 9 bases. J gave up 7 bases and V 1 base, and 8 bases lay outside the gene matches. There are 16 residues in the CDR3. CDR1 is MNHEY and CDR2 is SVGAGI in the germline V gene. The CDR3, as DNA: TGTGCCAGCAGTTACTGGCGGGGGGGCCTTGGGAATGAGCAGTTCTTC. Its protein is CASSYWRGGLGNEQFF.

J is TRBJ1-6 and V is TRBV27; TRBD1 might be the D (5 bases). Germline-derived CDR1 and CDR2 are MNHEY and SMNVEV (reference sequence). This CDR3 has 15 residues. V was cut by 7 bases and J by 4 bases, with 14 bases left in between. CDR3 DNA sequence: TGTGCCAGCACCCCGGCAGGGCGTTATAATTCACCCCTCCACTTT. Amino acid sequence: CASTPAGRYNSPLHF.

This chain joins TRBV4-3 and TRBJ1-1, with 10 bases that match TRBD1. J was trimmed by 6 bases and V by 4 bases; bases with no gene match: 14. Germline lookup yields CDR1 LGHNA and CDR2 YSLEER. CDR3 length: 17 residues. The CDR3 sequence: CASSRGDRGKGTPEAFF. In nucleotides, the CDR3 is TGCGCCAGCAGCCGAGGGGACAGGGGCAAAGGGACCCCTGAAGCTTTCTTT.

V is TRBV18 and J is TRBJ1-2, with D possibly TRBD1 on 5 matching bases. The CDR3 totals 12 residues. Germline V gene sequence: CDR1 KGHSH, CDR2 LQKENI. Deletions cut 5 bases from V and 3 bases from J, with 7 bases between. The CDR3: CASSRGDYGYTF. The CDR3, as DNA: TGTGCCAGCTCAAGGGGCGACTATGGCTACACCTTC.

The rearrangement uses TRBV6-2 or TRBV6-3 and TRBJ2-3; 8 nucleotides align to TRBD1. CDR3 length: 15 amino acids. Trimming cost V 2 bases and J 5 bases; bases outside gene matches: 6. Per germline, CDR1 MNHEY and CDR2 SVGEGT. The CDR3: CASSYRDRLLDTQYF. The CDR3 nucleotides are TGTGCCAGCAGTTACCGGGACAGGTTATTAGATACGCAGTATTTT.

V is TRBV27 and J is TRBJ2-3; 8 nucleotides match TRBD1. Unmatched junction bases numbered 8, after V lost 5 bases and J lost 4 bases. The V gene's germline CDR1 is MNHEY and CDR2 SMNVEV (reference sequence). The CDR3 extends over 15 amino acids. CDR3 sequence (DNA): TGTGCCAGCAGTCCCCGGACAGGGAACCCAGATACGCAGTATTTT. The encoded protein is CASSPRTGNPDTQYF.

The CDR3 region has the DNA TGTGCCAGTAGTCGCGGGAACCGAGTAAGCGAGCAGTACTTC. Translating gives CASSRGNRVSEQYF. The rearrangement uses TRBV19 and TRBJ2-7; D might be TRBD2 (6 bases). Trimming took off 5 bases at V and 6 bases at J, with 17 bases between the two ends. Germline values: CDR1 LNHDA, CDR2 SQIVND (reference sequence). CDR3 size: 14 residues. Full variable domain (rest looked up from reference TRBV19 and TRBJ2-7): DGGITQSPKYLFRKEGQNVTLSCEQNLNHDAMYWYRQDPGQGLRLIYYSQIVNDFQKGDIAEGYSVSREKKESFPLTVTSAQKNPTAFYLCASSRGNRVSEQYFGPGTRLTVT.

CDR3 bases: TGCGCCAGCAGCTCAGGGCTCACCGGGGAGCTGTTTTTT. Its translation is CASSSGLTGELFF. The rearrangement links TRBV5-1 to TRBJ2-2, with a possible D match to TRBD1 (5 bases). This CDR3 is 13 amino acids long. V was pared by 3 bases and J by 4 bases, with 7 bases between. CDR1 and CDR2 from the germline V gene are SGHRS and YFSETQ.

The V and J genes are TRBV7-2 and TRBJ2-1; TRBD2 agrees at 10 bases. V dropped 4 bases and J dropped 8; count of bases not matched to a gene: 5. There are 14 residues in the CDR3. CDR1 is SGHTA, CDR2 FQGNSA, per germline. The CDR3 sequence: CASSSSGGAYEQFF. CDR3 in DNA: TGTGCCAGCAGCTCCAGCGGGGGGGCCTATGAGCAGTTCTTC.

The chain joins TRBV20-1 to TRBJ2-5; D gene unclear. The CDR3 length is 10 residues. Germline CDR1 reads DFQATT; CDR2 reads SNEGSKA (reference sequence). Trimming removed 3 bases from V and 5 bases from J, with 4 bases in between. This chain's CDR3 is CSASQETQYF. The DNA for the CDR3 is TGCAGTGCTAGCCAGGAGACCCAGTACTTC.

CDR3 coding DNA: TGTGCCATCAGTGAGCCCCGGACAGGGGGCGAGACCCAGTACTTC. Translation: CAISEPRTGGETQYF. The chain carries TRBV10-3 and TRBJ2-5, with TRBD1 matching over 11 bases. J gave up 5 bases and V 2 bases, and 4 bases lay outside the gene matches. CDR1 and CDR2 (germline): ENHRY, SYGVKD. The CDR3 is 15 residues long.